The entry below gives a single TCR beta chain sequence along with its context. What antigen it recognizes has not been identified. No qualities accompany the bases; no much larger clone lies one base away. TCRbeta CDR3 regions were amplified from genomic DNA using the immunoSEQ Assay, a bias-controlled multiplex PCR. The source study handled its data this way. Nucleated cell counts per sample were estimated from amplification of reference gene primers within the assay. To quantify the absolute abundance of each unique TCRbeta CDR3 rearrangement, sequence reads were collapsed and filtered. For each sample, productive Simpson clonality was calculated by taking the square root of Simpson's diversity index across productive rearrangements. What TCRdb holds here is the immuneACCESS table cut down to in-frame rearrangements. Part of the clones is not present; checked against another copy, under half of the missing clones reflect an unresolved V gene, and the others are unexplained. V, J and clone size reflect that table, while D and trimming were determined from the DNA. The sample records tens of thousands of clones, 60% to 80% of which are singletons. The top ten clones comprise around 43% of the sample.

The sample belongs to a study of blood T cell repertoires in COVID-19 (dated by TCRdb to about 2020). A note on the overall study: Collaborator samples came from the United States, Italy and Spain and covered acute and convalescent phases of COVID-19. Nearly every sample came with metadata listing a de-identified subject ID, COVID-19 status, age in years and sex. The repertoires were made available in a free public database intended to serve as a resource for research on the immune response to SARS-CoV-2. The prospective study material was composed of cDNA or gDNA derived from T cells, B-cell-depleted T cells, or PBMCs. Deeply sampled blood TCRbeta repertoires from subjects exposed to, actively infected with, or recovered from COVID-19 were included in the dataset. Where available, HLA class I and class II types were obtained from metadata supplied by the sample provider rather than from assay-based typing. Samples were obtained from the ongoing ImmuneRACE study (first 160 participants) and from 1,000 to 1,500 subjects provided by 6 global collaborators.

Study-level results and caveats: How much clinical and demographic metadata was included differed by source and by participant, and the metadata was provided uncurated.

Each collaborating institution followed its own protocols to collect whole blood in K2EDTA tubes. For TCRbeta analysis, collaborator samples were shipped as frozen whole blood, as isolated PBMCs, or as DNA extracted from either sample type. This clonotype originated in a man between 70 and 80 years old with active or convalescent COVID-19. The sequencing sample was made of peripheral blood.

The nucleotide sequence reads as follows: TGTGCCAGCTCACCACCATCGGACAATGAGCAGTTCTTC. Translation gives CASSPPSDNEQFF. The chain was built from TRBV18 and TRBJ2-1, with the D gene not clear enough to name. Trimming costs V 0 bases and J 5 bases, and their ends lie 5 bases apart. The CDR3 starts with the cysteine, ends with the phenylalanine, and has 13 residues. Only the CDR3 DNA is retained, 39 bases long and in frame from the first base. The CDR1 and CDR2 encoded by the germline V gene are KGHSH and LQKENI.